This record concerns one TCR beta chain sequence. Its antigen is currently unknown. The primer mix had 60 Vbeta and 13 Jbeta primers. Generated by immunoSEQ multiplex PCR, the TCRdb table keeps only in-frame clones and is missing some. The table has 70,000 to 95,000 clones, 70% to 80% seen once. The CDR3 has 13 residues. CDR1 and CDR2 from the germline V gene are SGHAT and FQNNGV. V was shortened by 3 bases and J by 10 bases, with 15 bases between the two germline ends. The sample belongs to a study of cytomegalovirus exposure and HLA in healthy donors. Whole-study findings and limits: Most CMV-associated TCR beta chains were later found to appear HLA-restricted.

The specimen sequenced was PBMCs. The rearrangement joins TRBV11-2 to TRBJ1-1; no firm D call. The source of this sequence is a middle-aged man in good health and CMV-seronegative. CDR3 sequence (DNA): TGTGCCAGCAGCTTTTCCGGAGCCGATGTAGCTTTCTTT. It is translated as CASSFSGADVAFF. The complete variable domain, with remaining parts taken from reference TRBV11-2 and TRBJ1-1, reads EAGVAQSPRYKIIEKRQSVAFWCNPISGHATLYWYQQILGQGPKLLIQFQNNGVVDDSQLPKDRFSAERLKGVDSTLKIQPAKLEDSAVYLCASSFSGADVAFFGQGTRLTVV.